This TCR beta chain is drawn from a study of blood T cell repertoires in COVID-19. In the study overall: The United States, Italy and Spain provided the acute and convalescent COVID-19 samples.

This table comes from immunoSEQ multiplex PCR, and its TCRdb copy is limited to in-frame clones, with some not included. This repertoire shows some 200,000 clones, 84% found once; its top ten account for about a sixth. V was cut by 0 bases and J by 5 bases, with 7 bases left in between. This CDR3 comprises 14 residues. CDR1 and CDR2 (germline): MNHEY, SVGEGT. The source of this sequence is a woman of 80 years or more with active or convalescent COVID-19. Material: peripheral blood. The chain employs TRBV6-2 or TRBV6-3 and TRBJ1-4; possibly TRBD1 for D (5 bases). The DNA for the CDR3 is TGTGCCAGCAGTTACTCCAGGGTGAATGAAAAACTGTTTTTT. Residues: CASSYSRVNEKLFF.